The 11 T cell receptor beta chains reported below all come from one sample, sequenced in a study of T cells in Graves' hyperthyroidism and ophthalmopathy. Amplification yielded TCR beta CDR3 regions, with RNA transcripts as the source. HTBI primers were used for first-round RT-PCR of the TCR CDR3. From the multiplex PCR reads, TCRdb called clonotypes with MiXCR, one entry per CDR3 protein. The data show hundreds of thousands of distinct CDR3 sequences, with roughly 20% seen just once and roughly 30% held by the top ten. What was sequenced was blood. These receptors came from a man aged 25 to 40 with Graves' ophthalmopathy.

This clonotype has just a few counts. V usage is TRBV7-9 and J usage is TRBJ2-7, with D uncertain. V lost 4 bases and J 3 bases, leaving 10 bases between the germline ends. Germline CDR1 SEHNR, CDR2 FQNEAQ (reference sequence). The CDR3 is made up of 13 amino acids. The chain's CDR3 is CASSSYNNYEQYF. CDR3 nucleotide sequence: TGTGCCAGCAGCTCCTACAATAACTACGAGCAGTACTTC.

This clonotype appeared many times. V gene TRBV2 combines with J gene TRBJ2-4; perhaps TRBD2 as D (6 bases). This CDR3 region has 14 residues. V lost 1 base and J 6 bases, leaving 10 bases between the germline ends. Germline V CDR1 and CDR2: SNHLY, FYNNEI. The CDR3 DNA sequence: TGTGCCAGCAGTGAAGGGCAGGGAGGAAACATTCAGTACTTC. It specifies CASSEGQGGNIQYF.

V is TRBV6-1 and J is TRBJ2-3; D call uncertain. Trimming removed 4 bases at V and 0 bases at J, with 8 bases between. The CDR3 sequence is 14 residues long. Per germline, CDR1 MNHNS and CDR2 SASEGT. CDR3 residues: CASSASSSTDTQYF. In nucleotides, the CDR3 is TGTGCCAGCAGTGCAAGTTCTAGCACAGATACGCAGTATTTT.

This clonotype was picked up many times. V gene TRBV27 combines with J gene TRBJ2-7; D possibly corresponds to TRBD2 (6 bases). V lost 6 bases to trimming and J lost 3 bases, with 12 bases between them. Germline CDR1 reads MNHEY; CDR2 reads SMNVEV (reference sequence). The CDR3 extends over 13 amino acids. The CDR3: CASSGGGSYEQYF. The CDR3 bases are TGTGCCAGCAGCGGAGGAGGGAGCTACGAGCAGTACTTC.

This clonotype was observed a handful of times. This chain joins TRBV3-1 and TRBJ1-2, with D maybe TRBD1 (6 bases). The CDR3 runs to 14 residues. The V end was cut by 1 base, the J end by 8 bases, with 14 bases between. The germline V gene has CDR1 LGHDT and CDR2 YNNKEL (reference sequence). The CDR3 sequence is CASSQARTVGGYTF. CDR3 in DNA: TGTGCCAGCAGCCAAGCCAGGACAGTGGGCGGCTACACCTTC.

This clonotype appeared a few times. The rearrangement joins TRBV6-2 or TRBV6-3 to TRBJ1-2, with D tentatively TRBD1 (5 bases). Per the germline V gene, CDR1 is MNHEY and CDR2 is SVGEGT. V lost 0 bases, J lost 3 bases, and 8 bases lay in between. The CDR3 contains 14 residues. CDR3 amino acids: CASSYSGAYYGYTF. In DNA form, the CDR3 reads TGTGCCAGCAGTTACTCTGGGGCCTACTATGGCTACACCTTC.

The V gene is TRBV13, the J gene TRBJ2-2; 7 bases agree with TRBD2. V was clipped by 5 bases and J by 1 base; unmatched bases: 4. CDR1 PRHDT and CDR2 FYEKMQ come from the germline V gene (reference sequence). The CDR3 sequence is 15 residues long. The CDR3 region has the DNA TGTGCCAGCAGCGCGGGAGTCCAGAACACCGGGGAGCTGTTTTTT. Amino acids: CASSAGVQNTGELFF.

The gene calls are TRBV6-1 and TRBJ2-1; 7 bases fit TRBD1. V lost 6 bases, J lost 5 bases, and 13 bases stayed unmatched. The CDR3 is made up of 16 amino acids. The germline V gene has CDR1 MNHNS and CDR2 SASEGT. The CDR3 nucleotides read TGTGCCAGCAGCCCCCTCACAGGGGTACTTAACAATGAGCAGTTCTTC. It is translated as CASSPLTGVLNNEQFF.

The V gene is TRBV19, the J gene TRBJ1-1; D is unresolved. CDR1 LNHDA and CDR2 SQIVND come from the germline V gene (reference sequence). The length of the CDR3 is 15 residues. V was trimmed by 0 bases and J by 0 bases, leaving 8 bases between them. The CDR3 bases are TGTGCCAGTAGTATAGATTGGAAGTTGAACACTGAAGCTTTCTTT. Its translation is CASSIDWKLNTEAFF.

This clonotype has only a few counts. The chain employs TRBV14 and TRBJ1-6, with D unresolved. CDR1 and CDR2 from the germline V gene are SGHDN and FVKESK. V was shortened by 0 bases and J by 6 bases, with 12 bases between the two germline ends. The CDR3 has 16 amino acids. The CDR3 DNA follows: TGTGCCAGCAGCCAAGACTCCAGTCGAGTTAATTCACCCCTCCACTTT. Amino acid sequence: CASSQDSSRVNSPLHF.

The chain joins TRBV7-9 to TRBJ2-2; TRBD2 aligns across 12 bases. J was trimmed by 3 bases and V by 5 bases; bases with no gene match: 4. From germline, CDR1 is SEHNR and CDR2 FQNEAQ (reference sequence). This CDR3 spans 16 amino acids. The CDR3 spells CASSATSGRHTGELFF. For the CDR3, the DNA is TGTGCCAGCAGCGCTACTAGCGGGAGGCACACCGGGGAGCTGTTTTTT.